The clone carrying this T cell receptor beta chain has just one count. Its target is not known. This table comes from immunoSEQ multiplex PCR, and its TCRdb copy is limited to in-frame clones, with some not included. Altogether approximately 9,000 clones are present, around 82% being singletons, with the ten largest covering roughly 2.6%. These data belong to a study of chemoradiotherapy in HPV16-positive cancers. Findings and limits, study-wide: Candidate HPV-specific clones and E7-related TCR motifs grew in tumor during treatment.

V was clipped by 6 bases and J by 0 bases; unmatched bases: 5. Germline V gene sequence: CDR1 MNHNS, CDR2 SASEGT. The CDR3 extends over 15 amino acids. Sequences were derived from blood, sampled from a patient who underwent chemoradiotherapy. The rearrangement joins TRBV6-1 to TRBJ2-1, with TRBD2 identical over 7 bases. The sequence derives from a human donor with HPV-associated anogenital cancer. CDR3 region: CASSSGLSSYNEQFF. CDR3 bases: TGTGCCAGCAGCTCGGGACTAAGCTCCTACAATGAGCAGTTCTTC.